The entry below describes one T cell receptor (beta chain). This record comes from a study of shared clonotypes between healthy human individuals. Study as a whole: Donors consisted of two women and a few men between 18 and 49.

Clones were read by immunoSEQ multiplex PCR, and TCRdb kept only the in-frame ones, dropping some. The sample records some 2 million clones, 85% to 95% being singletons. This CDR3 is 13 amino acids long. V lost 0 bases to trimming and J lost 10 bases, with 10 bases between them. Germline CDR1 is SGHDN and CDR2 is FVKESK. The genes are TRBV14 and TRBJ2-1; D not resolved. The clonotype was recovered from a man younger than 35 in good health. The sequenced sample was naive CD4+ T cells sorted from blood. Subset: CD45RA+ positively selected. The chain's CDR3 is CASSQDGFREQFF. CDR3 sequence (DNA): TGTGCCAGCAGCCAAGATGGGTTTCGGGAGCAGTTCTTC.